This T cell receptor beta chain appears in the sequencing data of a study of Ad26.COV2.S vaccination and SARS-CoV-2 variants. Study summary: COV1001, an Ad26.COV2.S trial, supplied this vaccine-arm donor.

The J segment lost 6 bases and the V segment lost 5 bases, leaving 6 bases of the junction unmatched. The CDR3 is made up of 15 amino acids. Germline V gene sequence: CDR1 KGHSH, CDR2 LQKENI. Treatment reported: about 20 received Ad26.COV2.S at low or high dose, single or two shots; roughly 5 received placebo; per-sample allocation not given. Samples were taken on day 63 after the first vaccine or placebo injection. An Ad26 vector that expressed Wuhan-strain SARS-CoV-2 spike constituted the vaccine. Clones were read by immunoSEQ multiplex PCR, and TCRdb kept only the in-frame ones, dropping some. The table lists hundreds of thousands of clones, roughly 90% of them singletons.

Source: peripheral blood, taken in a trial of Ad26.COV2.S vaccine versus placebo. V is TRBV18 and J is TRBJ1-4, with 10 nucleotides matching TRBD1. The sequence came from a person between 18 and 65 years old who received the Ad26.COV2.S COVID-19 vaccine or a placebo. CDR3 in DNA: TGTGCCAGCTCAGTCCGAGGGACAGGGGATGAAAAACTGTTTTTT. This codes for CASSVRGTGDEKLFF.